These 25 T cell receptor beta chains were sequenced from one sample in a study of patients and donors after allogeneic stem cell transplantation. TCRdb independently ran MiXCR on the RT-PCR reads; one entry per CDR3 protein. Among about 960,000 distinct CDR3 sequences, approximately 18% were seen once, and the ten largest hold about 6%. The material sequenced was blood, either unsorted or a sorted T cell fraction (not recorded which). These receptors originate from a human donor who was either an allogeneic HSCT recipient or a stem cell or donor lymphocyte infusion donor (not recorded which). It is not recorded whose cells these are; they may come from a transplant donor.

The V and J genes are TRBV10-3 and TRBJ2-7, with D perhaps TRBD1 (6 bases). Germline V gene sequence: CDR1 ENHRY, CDR2 SYGVKD. This CDR3 spans 17 amino acids. The V end was cut by 3 bases, the J end by 2 bases, with 20 bases between. This CDR3 reads CAISDKGRGHAPYEQYF. CDR3 DNA: TGTGCCATCAGTGATAAGGGTAGGGGACACGCGCCCTACGAGCAGTACTTC.

This chain uses TRBV24-1 with TRBJ2-7; 12 nucleotides align to TRBD1. The CDR3 runs 15 residues. V dropped 6 bases and J dropped 5; count of bases not matched to a gene: 7. In germline, CDR1 is KGHDR, CDR2 SFDVKD. The CDR3 spells CATSHPGQGANEQYF. For the CDR3, the DNA is TGTGCCACCAGTCATCCGGGACAGGGGGCCAACGAGCAGTACTTC.

The chain links TRBV5-5 to TRBJ2-7; 8 bases are shared with TRBD1. The CDR3 contains 15 residues. CDR1 is SGHKS and CDR2 is YYEKEE in the germline V gene (reference sequence). Trimming cost V 4 bases and J 2 bases; bases outside gene matches: 8. The DNA for the CDR3 is TGTGCCAGCAGCCCGGGTGGGACAGGCACCTACGAGCAGTACTTC. Amino acids: CASSPGGTGTYEQYF.

The chain joins TRBV13 to TRBJ2-1; D is unresolved. The length of the CDR3 is 14 residues. Germline V gene sequence: CDR1 PRHDT, CDR2 FYEKMQ (reference sequence). The ends were cut back, 2 bases at V and 7 bases at J, with 12 bases in the middle. The CDR3 is CASSLMLVTNEQFF. DNA for the CDR3: TGTGCCAGCAGCTTAATGTTAGTTACAAATGAGCAGTTCTTC.

This clonotype was seen only a few times. The V call is TRBV20-1, the J call TRBJ1-3, with D possibly matching TRBD1 (5 bases). The CDR3 has 11 residues. Germline CDR1 and CDR2: DFQATT and SNEGSKA (reference sequence). V lost 1 base and J 9 bases, leaving 7 bases between the germline ends. This CDR3 is CSARVGGTIYF. DNA of the CDR3: TGCAGTGCTAGAGTTGGGGGCACCATATATTTT.

This clonotype turned up a few times. The rearrangement joins TRBV6-5 to TRBJ2-7, with D perhaps matching TRBD1 (6 bases). V was clipped by 0 bases and J by 4 bases, with 10 bases between them. From germline, CDR1 is MNHEY and CDR2 SVGAGI. The CDR3 runs to 14 residues. CDR3 sequence (DNA): TGTGCCAGCAGTTACTCAAATACAGGGTACGAGCAGTACTTC. This sequence encodes CASSYSNTGYEQYF.

This clonotype showed up many times. The chain recombines TRBV20-1 with TRBJ2-5, with TRBD1 matching 7 bases. The CDR3 covers 16 residues. The V segment lost 2 bases and the J segment 5 bases; nucleotides outside the gene matches: 14. CDR1 DFQATT and CDR2 SNEGSKA come from the germline V gene (reference sequence). Here the CDR3 reads CSARPYSRDSRETQYF. The DNA for the CDR3 is TGCAGTGCTAGACCGTACAGCCGGGACAGTAGGGAGACCCAGTACTTC.

The sample holds many counts of this clonotype. The V gene is TRBV4-2, the J gene TRBJ1-3; TRBD1 aligns across 8 bases. In germline, CDR1 is LGHNA, CDR2 YNFKEQ. The CDR3 runs 19 residues. With 0 bases clipped from V and 3 bases from J, the junction kept 13 bases outside the gene matches. In nucleotides, the CDR3 is TGTGCCAGCAGCCAAGACTTGGCGACAGGGGCATCCTTTGGAAACACCATATATTTT. Translated: CASSQDLATGASFGNTIYF.

This clonotype was counted only a few times. The V call is TRBV5-1, the J call TRBJ2-7, with D perhaps matching TRBD1 (6 bases). Trimming pared 1 base from V and 3 bases from J, leaving 17 bases between. The CDR3 covers 16 residues. The germline V gene encodes CDR1 SGHRS and CDR2 YFSETQ. The CDR3 region has the DNA TGCGCCAGCAGCTTGATGGGGGCCGGCCCCGGCTACGAGCAGTACTTC. Encoded protein: CASSLMGAGPGYEQYF.

The CDR3: CASSQPRTGIGEQYF. The CDR3 DNA reads as TGTGCCAGCAGCCAGCCGAGGACAGGGATCGGCGAGCAGTACTTC. J is TRBJ2-7 and V is TRBV3-1, with TRBD1 identical over 8 bases. The CDR3 is made up of 15 amino acids. Germline CDR1 reads LGHDT; CDR2 reads YNNKEL (reference sequence). V gave up 3 bases and J gave up 6 bases; unmatched junction bases: 10.

V is TRBV12-3 or TRBV12-4 and J is TRBJ1-2; 8 nucleotides match TRBD1. The length of the CDR3 is 12 residues. Unmatched junction bases numbered 10, after V lost 6 bases and J lost 13 bases. DNA of the CDR3: TGTGCCAGCAGCACCAGGGGGCCGATCGTCACCTTC. Its translation: CASSTRGPIVTF.

This clonotype was seen many times. The V and J genes are TRBV12-3 or TRBV12-4 and TRBJ2-5, with 11 bases aligning to TRBD2. This CDR3 region has 13 residues. J lost 5 bases, V lost 10 bases, and 6 bases had no gene match. In nucleotides, the CDR3 is TGTGCCATCCGGACTAGCGGGTTTGAGACCCAGTACTTC. Translated, it gives CAIRTSGFETQYF.

V gene TRBV25-1 combines with J gene TRBJ2-7; D gene uncertain. The CDR3 loop spans 14 amino acids. CDR1 and CDR2 (germline): MGHDK, SYGVNS. Trimming left V 1 base short and J 2 bases short, with 9 bases between. The CDR3, as DNA: TGTGCCAGCAGTGAATCGGGCAGTACCTACGAGCAGTACTTC. Translated: CASSESGSTYEQYF.

This rearrangement joins TRBV29-1 to TRBJ1-1; D ambiguous. The CDR3 extends over 13 amino acids. CDR1 and CDR2 (germline): SQVTM, ANQGSEA. Trimming pared 5 bases from V and 2 bases from J, leaving 12 bases between. Here the CDR3 reads CSVSGSFNTEAFF. The DNA of the CDR3 is TGCAGCGTTTCTGGGTCTTTTAACACTGAAGCTTTCTTT.

J is TRBJ1-2 and V is TRBV4-3, with D perhaps TRBD1 (5 bases). V was trimmed by 0 bases and J by 2 bases, leaving 10 bases between them. This CDR3 spans 15 amino acids. Per germline, CDR1 LGHNA and CDR2 YSLEER. Written as DNA, the CDR3 is TGCGCCAGCAGCCAAGAACTTTACAGGAACTATGGCTACACCTTC. Its protein product is CASSQELYRNYGYTF.

The rearrangement uses TRBV20-1 and TRBJ1-1; a possible D gene is TRBD1 (5 bases). This CDR3 is 12 amino acids long. CDR1 and CDR2 from the germline V gene are DFQATT and SNEGSKA (reference sequence). V was trimmed by 3 bases and J by 3 bases, leaving 8 bases between them. CDR3 in amino acids: CSASLGDTEAFF. DNA for the CDR3: TGCAGTGCTAGTTTAGGGGACACTGAAGCTTTCTTT.

The chain is built from TRBV5-1 and TRBJ2-1; D unresolved. This CDR3 region has 15 residues. V lost 0 bases, J lost 4 bases, and 11 bases lay in between. Germline V gene lookup returns CDR1 SGHRS and CDR2 YFSETQ. As DNA, the CDR3 is TGCGCCAGCAGCTTGGAATCAGAAAGTTACAATGAGCAGTTCTTC. As protein: CASSLESESYNEQFF. The entire variable domain, with the rest obtained from reference TRBV5-1 and TRBJ2-1, is as follows: KAGVTQTPRYLIKTRGQQVTLSCSPISGHRSVSWYQQTPGQGLQFLFEYFSETQRNKGNFPGRFSGRQFSNSRSEMNVSTLELGDSALYLCASSLESESYNEQFFGPGTRLTVL.

The table lists this clonotype with a few counts. This rearrangement joins TRBV7-2 to TRBJ2-7; no reliable D call. The CDR3 loop spans 13 amino acids. Germline V lookup: CDR1 SGHTA, CDR2 FQGNSA. V was clipped by 1 base and J by 6 bases, with 10 bases between them. This chain's CDR3 is CASSLVTTGEQYF. The CDR3 DNA reads TGTGCCAGCAGCTTAGTAACGACTGGCGAGCAGTACTTC.

The J gene is TRBJ1-2, the V gene TRBV27; perhaps TRBD1 as D (5 bases). V lost 5 bases, J lost 4 bases, and 14 bases lay in between. The CDR3 sequence is 14 residues long. Germline CDR1 and CDR2: MNHEY and SMNVEV (reference sequence). The CDR3 DNA sequence: TGTGCCAGCAGTGCCTACGGGGGTTTCTATGGCTACACCTTC. Translation: CASSAYGGFYGYTF.

The rearrangement uses TRBV9 and TRBJ2-7; D gene ambiguous. V lost 4 bases and J 0 bases, leaving 14 bases between the germline ends. The CDR3 contains 15 residues. Germline CDR1 reads SGDLS; CDR2 reads YYNGEE. The CDR3 DNA follows: TGTGCCAGCAGCCCTGACCCGACAAACTCCTACGAGCAGTACTTC. As protein: CASSPDPTNSYEQYF.

The gene calls are TRBV19 and TRBJ2-5, with D unclear. With 10 bases removed from V and 2 bases from J, the gap between germline ends came to 20 bases. The germline V gene has CDR1 LNHDA and CDR2 SQIVND (reference sequence). The CDR3 is made up of 15 amino acids. The CDR3 DNA reads TGTGCCACGACCCAGCGAACATCTGCTCAAGAGACCCAGTACTTC. Translation gives CATTQRTSAQETQYF. The full variable domain, completed using reference TRBV19 and TRBJ2-5, is DGGITQSPKYLFRKEGQNVTLSCEQNLNHDAMYWYRQDPGQGLRLIYYSQIVNDFQKGDIAEGYSVSREKKESFPLTVTSAQKNPTAFYLCATTQRTSAQETQYFGPGTRLLVL.

This clonotype was seen only a few times. The rearrangement links TRBV20-1 to TRBJ2-5; D unresolved. Germline lookup yields CDR1 DFQATT and CDR2 SNEGSKA (reference sequence). Trimming stripped 0 bases from V and 2 bases from J, with 7 bases between. This CDR3 comprises 13 residues. CDR3 loop: CSARDLVQETQYF. For the CDR3, the DNA is TGCAGTGCTAGAGATCTTGTACAAGAGACCCAGTACTTC.

This clonotype was picked up a small number of times. V is TRBV7-6 and J is TRBJ2-7; no clear D gene. The CDR3 runs 13 residues. V lost 0 bases and J lost 3, with 6 bases in between. Germline-derived CDR1 and CDR2 are SGHVS and FNYEAQ. CDR3 residues: CASSLANNYEQYF. CDR3 nucleotides: TGTGCCAGCAGCTTAGCGAACAACTACGAGCAGTACTTC.

This clonotype was detected only a few times. This chain joins TRBV4-1 and TRBJ2-7, with 7 nucleotides matching TRBD1. This CDR3 contains 16 residues. CDR1 is MGHRA and CDR2 is YSYEKL in the germline V gene. V trimming: 0 bases; J trimming: 4 bases; junction bases outside the gene matches: 9. The CDR3 DNA sequence: TGCGCCAGCAGCCAAGATCCGGTGGGCAGGGGGTACGAGCAGTACTTC. Its translation is CASSQDPVGRGYEQYF.

V and J are TRBV5-4 and TRBJ2-3; TRBD2 aligns across 12 bases. Germline trimming cut 4 bases from V and 5 bases from J; bases unmatched to any gene: 8. The CDR3 runs to 16 residues. Germline-derived CDR1 and CDR2 are SGHNT and YYREEE (reference sequence). DNA for the CDR3: TGTGCCAGCAGCGCTAGCGGGGGGGCCAGGGGAGATACGCAGTATTTT. This sequence encodes CASSASGGARGDTQYF.